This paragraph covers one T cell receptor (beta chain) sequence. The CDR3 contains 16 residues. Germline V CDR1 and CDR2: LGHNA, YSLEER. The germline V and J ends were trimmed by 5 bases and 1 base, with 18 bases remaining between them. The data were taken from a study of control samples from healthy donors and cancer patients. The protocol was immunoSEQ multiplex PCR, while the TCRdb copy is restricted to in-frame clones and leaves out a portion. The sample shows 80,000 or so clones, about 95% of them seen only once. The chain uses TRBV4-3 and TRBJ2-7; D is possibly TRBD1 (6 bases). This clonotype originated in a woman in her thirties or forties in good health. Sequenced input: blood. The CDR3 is CASSNQGQGISYEQYF. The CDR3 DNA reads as TGCGCCAGCAGCAACCAGGGGCAGGGGATTTCCTACGAGCAGTACTTC.